These 12 T cell receptor beta chains share one sample of origin, sequenced in a study of blood T cells in healthy people across ages. A second PCR, run for roughly 6 to 11 cycles, used a sample-barcoded 5' primer plus a J-beta primer mix. TCRdb analysed the 5' RACE reads with MiXCR anew, one entry per CDR3 protein. This sample has under 2,000,000 distinct CDR3 sequences, with approximately 50% found just once. Material for sequencing was blood. Receptors were obtained from a woman between 40 and 50 years old in good health.

This clonotype showed up just once. The chain recombines TRBV7-9 with TRBJ2-2; no firm D call. This CDR3 comprises 14 residues. Trimming pared 5 bases from V and 6 bases from J, leaving 13 bases between. Germline loops: CDR1 SEHNR, CDR2 FQNEAQ (reference sequence). The CDR3 is CASSPSSGSGELFF. In DNA form, the CDR3 reads TGTGCCAGCAGCCCAAGCTCCGGGTCCGGGGAGCTGTTTTTT.

The chain employs TRBV20-1 and TRBJ1-2; D gene uncertain. Germline V gives CDR1 DFQATT, CDR2 SNEGSKA (reference sequence). With 1 base removed from V and 0 bases from J, the gap between germline ends came to 9 bases. The CDR3 is 14 residues long. The CDR3: CSARVPTSNYGYTF. CDR3 coding DNA: TGCAGTGCTAGAGTCCCTACTTCTAACTATGGCTACACCTTC.

The CDR3 sequence: CASRSPGQGSSEQYF. The CDR3, as DNA: TGTGCCAGCAGATCCCCGGGACAGGGTTCTTCAGAGCAGTACTTC. This rearrangement joins TRBV25-1 to TRBJ2-7, with 9 bases aligning to TRBD1. Germline V CDR1 and CDR2: MGHDK, SYGVNS. The CDR3 covers 15 residues. V lost 6 bases to trimming and J lost 7 bases; unmatched junction nucleotides: 13.

Only a few counts were recorded for this clonotype. The chain is built from TRBV4-3 and TRBJ2-7, with D perhaps TRBD1 (6 bases). CDR1 and CDR2 (germline): LGHNA, YSLEER. The CDR3 has 15 residues. V lost 0 bases and J 4 bases, leaving 13 bases between the germline ends. Here the CDR3 reads CASSQDPGHPYEQYF. The CDR3 coding sequence is TGCGCCAGCAGCCAAGACCCGGGACATCCTTACGAGCAGTACTTC.

CDR3 bases: TGTGCCAGCAGCCAATTTTCTAGCAGCGCAGATACGCAGTATTTT. Amino acid sequence: CASSQFSSSADTQYF. V and J are TRBV3-1 and TRBJ2-3, with D perhaps matching TRBD2 (5 bases). Trimming shortened V by 2 bases and J by 4 bases, and 13 bases separated the two germline ends. Germline lookup yields CDR1 LGHDT and CDR2 YNNKEL (reference sequence). This CDR3 has 15 residues.

A few counts support this clonotype. The chain is built from TRBV20-1 and TRBJ1-6, with unresolved D. Trimming left V 2 bases short and J 9 bases short, with 8 bases between. The CDR3 is 12 residues long. Germline loops: CDR1 DFQATT, CDR2 SNEGSKA (reference sequence). CDR3 sequence (DNA): TGCAGTGCTAGACTCTGGGGTTCACCCCTCCACTTT. Its translation is CSARLWGSPLHF.

This clonotype was picked up a small number of times. This chain links TRBV20-1 with TRBJ2-1; TRBD2 is a possible D gene (5 bases). The CDR3 consists of 10 residues. Germline V gene lookup returns CDR1 DFQATT and CDR2 SNEGSKA (reference sequence). V lost 5 bases to trimming and J lost 8 bases, with 7 bases between them. The CDR3: CSAGSDEQFF. DNA of the CDR3: TGCAGTGCTGGTAGCGATGAGCAGTTCTTC.

This clonotype was counted once. The chain joins TRBV25-1 to TRBJ2-7; no firm D call. The J call may not be correct, given that the DNA end is closer to TRBJ2-5. The V gene's germline CDR1 is MGHDK and CDR2 SYGVNS. The CDR3 covers 15 residues. DNA of the CDR3: TGTGCCAGCAGTGATGTCAGCCCGGCTGAGGAGACCCAGTACTTC. Translation: CASSDVSPAEETQYF.

The chain combines TRBV4-3 with TRBJ2-3; the D gene could be TRBD1 or TRBD2 (5 bases each). Germline CDR1 LGHNA, CDR2 YSLEER. CDR3 length: 17 amino acids. Trimming left V 1 base short and J 4 bases short, with 18 bases between. CDR3: CASSQGWGRGVSDTQYF. CDR3 DNA sequence: TGCGCCAGCAGCCAAGGATGGGGCCGAGGGGTATCAGATACGCAGTATTTT.

Only a few counts were recorded for this clonotype. The chain employs TRBV7-2 and TRBJ2-5; D might be TRBD1 or TRBD2, each matching 5 bases. The ends were cut back, 8 bases at V and 11 bases at J, with 18 bases in the middle. This CDR3 region has 12 residues. Germline V gives CDR1 SGHTA, CDR2 FQGNSA. The DNA for the CDR3 is TGTGCCAGCGGAATCCCCCCCAGGGAGCAGTACTTC. Translating it yields CASGIPPREQYF.

The chain combines TRBV9 with TRBJ2-7, with 7 bases fitting TRBD2. With V trimmed by 0 bases and J by 4 bases, 4 bases remained unmatched. The CDR3 runs to 14 residues. Looked up from germline, CDR1 is SGDLS and CDR2 is YYNGEE. The CDR3 DNA follows: TGTGCCAGCAGCGTAGGTGCGGGAGCGTACGAGCAGTACTTC. Encoded protein: CASSVGAGAYEQYF.

The gene calls are TRBV7-2 and TRBJ2-3; D not resolved. The V end lost 4 bases, the J end lost 5 bases, and 7 bases lay between the germline ends. This CDR3 spans 12 amino acids. Germline V gene data show CDR1 as SGHTA and CDR2 as FQGNSA. As DNA, the CDR3 is TGTGCCAGCAGCTCCTCGATAGATACGCAGTATTTT. Its protein product is CASSSSIDTQYF. The variable domain in full, completed from reference TRBV7-2 and TRBJ2-3, reads GAGVSQSPSNKVTEKGKDVELRCDPISGHTALYWYRQSLGQGLEFLIYFQGNSAPDKSGLPSDRFSAERTGGSVSTLTIQRTQQEDSAVYLCASSSSIDTQYFGPGTRLTVL.